This note documents a single T cell receptor beta chain sequence. The entry originates in a study of technical replicates of blood from several donors. The V gene's germline CDR1 is MNHNS and CDR2 SASEGT. V trimming: 6 bases; J trimming: 5 bases; junction bases outside the gene matches: 9. The CDR3 runs to 15 residues. Data came from immunoSEQ multiplex PCR; TCRdb stores just in-frame clones and leaves some out. This sample has about 73,000 clones, with 93% found just once. The clonotype was recovered from a human donor in good health. The sequencing sample was made of T cells isolated from PBMCs. This chain links TRBV6-1 with TRBJ1-2; 10 positions agree with TRBD1. The CDR3 here is CASRGPGTGDYGYTF. The CDR3 DNA is TGTGCCAGCAGGGGACCCGGGACAGGGGATTATGGCTACACCTTC.